Following are 22 T cell receptor beta chains from one sample sequenced in a study of a mutant IDH1 vaccine in newly diagnosed glioma. Sequencing used immunoSEQ multiplex PCR; TCRdb keeps in-frame clones, though not all of them. The data show tens of thousands of clones, over 75% seen once. Noted time point: baseline, week 1 (first vaccination visit). Treatment indicated: pre-vaccination baseline after standard-of-care therapy. The source was PBMCs, collected from a glioma patient treated with radiotherapy, temozolomide or both. The receptors were gathered from a man in his forties or fifties with glioma. Some clones in this sample may be carry-over from other donors' samples.

The chain combines TRBV5-1 with TRBJ1-2; perhaps TRBD1 as D (6 bases). There are 13 residues in the CDR3. Germline CDR1 SGHRS, CDR2 YFSETQ. Trimming removed 4 bases from V and 7 bases from J, with 14 bases in between. The CDR3 nucleotides read TGCGCCAGCAGCCATAGTAACAGGGTTGGCTACACCTTC. Translation: CASSHSNRVGYTF.

V is TRBV9 and J is TRBJ2-3; no clear D. CDR1 is SGDLS, CDR2 YYNGEE, per germline. Trimming shortened V by 0 bases and J by 0 bases, and 11 bases separated the two germline ends. This CDR3 region has 16 residues. The CDR3 here is CASSVGEAASTDTQYF. The CDR3 DNA follows: TGTGCCAGCAGCGTAGGAGAAGCAGCTAGCACAGATACGCAGTATTTT.

The rearrangement joins TRBV20-1 to TRBJ2-5; no clear D. V shed 6 bases and J shed 1 base, with 6 bases lying between them. This CDR3 is 11 amino acids long. Germline V gives CDR1 DFQATT, CDR2 SNEGSKA (reference sequence). The DNA for the CDR3 is TGCAGTGCCGCACTCCAAGAGACCCAGTACTTC. Translation gives CSAALQETQYF.

This sequence joins TRBV13 and TRBJ2-1, with D maybe TRBD2 (6 bases). The CDR3 spans 15 residues. From germline, CDR1 is PRHDT and CDR2 FYEKMQ (reference sequence). V lost 5 bases, J lost 7 bases, and 18 bases lay in between. CDR3: CASSRDLEGPNEQFF. CDR3 nucleotides: TGTGCCAGCAGCCGAGATTTGGAGGGGCCGAATGAGCAGTTCTTC.

This chain uses TRBV6-1 with TRBJ1-1; D possibly corresponds to TRBD1 (6 bases). Germline V gene lookup returns CDR1 MNHNS and CDR2 SASEGT. The CDR3 sequence is 15 residues long. V lost 6 bases, J lost 0 bases, and 14 bases lay in between. DNA for the CDR3: TGTGCCAGCAGCCGACAGGACCTCATGAACACTGAAGCTTTCTTT. Protein sequence: CASSRQDLMNTEAFF.

The sample holds a few counts of this clone. This chain connects TRBV14 to TRBJ1-2; D gene uncertain. This CDR3 region has 13 residues. V lost 2 bases to trimming and J lost 6 bases, with 10 bases between them. Germline V CDR1 and CDR2: SGHDN, FVKESK. The CDR3 region is CASSQRPLDGYTF. DNA of the CDR3: TGTGCCAGCAGCCAAAGGCCACTTGATGGCTACACCTTC.

Concerning this clone: In the same sample, other DNA sequences code for this CDR3. The genes are TRBV6-5 and TRBJ1-2; D unresolved. Germline CDR1 and CDR2: MNHEY and SVGAGI. The CDR3 runs 13 residues. V was clipped by 4 bases and J by 4 bases, with 10 bases between them. The CDR3 nucleotides are TGTGCCAGCAGTTTGGAGGGAGGCTATGGCTACACCTTC. Its protein is CASSLEGGYGYTF.

The chain is built from TRBV11-3 and TRBJ2-7; tentative D call: TRBD2 (5 bases). V was pared by 5 bases and J by 3 bases, with 11 bases between. Germline V gene lookup returns CDR1 SGHNT and CDR2 YENEEA. The CDR3 is 13 residues long. The DNA for the CDR3 is TGTGCCAGCAGCCACGGGGAAGGCTACGAGCAGTACTTC. It encodes CASSHGEGYEQYF.

This clone was seen a few times. V and J are TRBV30 and TRBJ1-5; 8 bases are shared with TRBD1. J was trimmed by 6 bases and V by 4 bases; bases with no gene match: 11. The germline CDR1 and CDR2 sequences are GTSNPN and SVGIG (reference sequence). This CDR3 region has 15 residues. The CDR3 bases are TGTGCCTGGATGAGGGCGGGGCAGGGGGCTCAGCCCCAGCATTTT. Residues: CAWMRAGQGAQPQHF.

The chain carries TRBV5-6 and TRBJ2-3, with D perhaps TRBD2 (5 bases). Germline V gene sequence: CDR1 SGHDT, CDR2 YYEEEE. The CDR3 is 13 amino acids. V lost 4 bases to trimming and J lost 7 bases, with 13 bases between them. CDR3 amino acids: CASSPSGYNTQYF. The DNA for the CDR3 is TGTGCCAGCAGCCCATCGGGGTACAATACGCAGTATTTT.

The genes are TRBV5-1 and TRBJ2-1, with TRBD1 matching 9 bases. The junction had 3 bases not matched to a gene; V was cut back by 0 bases and J by 2 bases. This CDR3 has 16 amino acids. CDR1 and CDR2 (germline): SGHRS, YFSETQ. CDR3 amino acids: CASSLDGQGPYNEQFF. The CDR3 DNA is TGCGCCAGCAGCTTGGATGGACAGGGGCCCTACAATGAGCAGTTCTTC.

This clone was seen once. This rearrangement joins TRBV6-1 to TRBJ1-5; TRBD1 aligns across 8 bases. Looked up from germline, CDR1 is MNHNS and CDR2 is SASEGT. V lost 6 bases to trimming and J lost 6 bases; unmatched junction nucleotides: 4. The CDR3 is 13 amino acids. CDR3 amino acids: CASRGTGGQPQHF. The CDR3 DNA reads as TGTGCCAGCAGAGGGACAGGCGGTCAGCCCCAGCATTTT.

This clone came up once. This CDR3 reads CAISSGTGDYGYTF. CDR3 sequence (DNA): TGTGCCATCAGTTCCGGGACAGGGGACTATGGCTACACCTTC. J is TRBJ1-2 and V is TRBV10-3; 10 bases line up with TRBD1. CDR3 length: 14 residues. The V gene end was trimmed by 5 bases and the J gene end by 3 bases; junction bases not matched to a gene: 3. In germline, CDR1 is ENHRY, CDR2 SYGVKD.

The J gene is TRBJ2-2, the V gene TRBV14; 12 bases fit TRBD2. V trimming: 4 bases; J trimming: 0 bases; junction bases outside the gene matches: 6. CDR3 size: 18 residues. The germline CDR1 and CDR2 sequences are SGHDN and FVKESK. The CDR3 DNA sequence: TGTGCCAGCAGCCTTTTAGGACTAGCGGGGCCGAACACCGGGGAGCTGTTTTTT. Protein product: CASSLLGLAGPNTGELFF.

The chain recombines TRBV9 with TRBJ2-5; possible D gene TRBD2, 6 bases. V dropped 4 bases and J dropped 2 bases, with 15 bases sitting between them. CDR1 is SGDLS, CDR2 YYNGEE, per germline. The CDR3 contains 15 residues. CDR3 sequence reads: CASSPDGGEQETQYF. CDR3 in DNA: TGTGCCAGCAGCCCCGACGGGGGAGAGCAAGAGACCCAGTACTTC.

V and J are TRBV7-2 and TRBJ1-1; 7 nucleotides align to TRBD1. Germline CDR1 SGHTA, CDR2 FQGNSA. Losses at the gene ends were 3 bases for V and 9 bases for J; bases not matched to a gene: 7. The CDR3 spans 13 residues. The CDR3 DNA reads TGTGCCAGCAGCTTTGAAGGGGGCTTTCAAGCTTTCTTT. Its translation: CASSFEGGFQAFF.

The chain uses TRBV5-1 and TRBJ2-7; 7 bases map to TRBD1. The germline V gene encodes CDR1 SGHRS and CDR2 YFSETQ. The V gene end was trimmed by 5 bases and the J gene end by 3 bases; junction bases not matched to a gene: 2. This CDR3 is 12 amino acids long. CDR3 protein: CASRGQSYEQYF. In DNA form, the CDR3 reads TGCGCCAGCAGGGGACAGAGCTACGAGCAGTACTTC.

This rearrangement joins TRBV6-6 to TRBJ2-5, with TRBD1 matching over 7 bases. The CDR3 covers 14 residues. Trimming took 2 bases from V and 5 from J; bases not matched to a gene: 5. Germline CDR1 and CDR2: MNHNY and SVGAGI (reference sequence). The CDR3 loop reads CASSYQGVGETQYF. The CDR3 DNA follows: TGTGCCAGCAGTTACCAGGGGGTCGGGGAGACCCAGTACTTC.

There are a few counts of this clone. CDR3: CASSDTSRNMNTEAFF. The CDR3, as DNA: TGTGCCAGCAGCGACACGTCCCGGAACATGAACACTGAAGCTTTCTTT. This rearrangement joins TRBV7-9 to TRBJ1-1; D remains ambiguous. V lost 5 bases, J lost 0 bases, and 16 bases lay in between. The CDR3 is made up of 16 amino acids. CDR1 and CDR2 (germline): SEHNR, FQNEAQ (reference sequence).

J is TRBJ1-1 and V is TRBV5-1, with D uncertain. Trimming cost V 4 bases and J 3 bases, with 19 bases left between them. The CDR3 has 16 amino acids. CDR1 and CDR2 from the germline V gene are SGHRS and YFSETQ. CDR3 DNA sequence: TGCGCCAGCAGCCCAAGAAGAAACCCGCGGGACACTGAAGCTTTCTTT. Protein sequence: CASSPRRNPRDTEAFF. Supplemented by reference TRBV5-1 and TRBJ1-1, the full variable domain reads KAGVTQTPRYLIKTRGQQVTLSCSPISGHRSVSWYQQTPGQGLQFLFEYFSETQRNKGNFPGRFSGRQFSNSRSEMNVSTLELGDSALYLCASSPRRNPRDTEAFFGQGTRLTVV.

The chain joins TRBV25-1 to TRBJ2-1; D gene uncertain. The CDR3 is 13 residues long. Germline assignment: CDR1 MGHDK and CDR2 SYGVNS. Trimming removed 2 bases at V and 6 bases at J, with 8 bases between. CDR3 sequence reads: CASSEVTGNEQFF. As DNA, the CDR3 is TGTGCCAGCAGTGAAGTTACGGGCAATGAGCAGTTCTTC.

The V gene is TRBV7-8, the J gene TRBJ2-7; 8 bases fit TRBD2. The CDR3 length is 13 residues. J gave up 3 bases and V 5 bases, and 3 bases lay outside the gene matches. Per germline, CDR1 SGHVS and CDR2 FQNEAQ. CDR3 bases: TGTGCCAGCAGCCCTGCGGGAGGCTACGAGCAGTACTTC. Protein sequence: CASSPAGGYEQYF.